The clone carrying this T cell receptor (beta chain) has more than one count but fewer than ten. What it binds is unknown. Germline V CDR1 and CDR2: SQVTM, ANQGSEA. With 8 bases removed from V and 6 bases from J, the gap between germline ends came to 11 bases. This CDR3 has 11 residues. This sample stems from a study of identical twins. Study-wide points: Twins shared beta out-of-frame sequences in excess, but this excess was weaker. One should note that invariant MAIT and iNKT cells could partly confound zero-insertion analyses.

Carrying unique molecular identifiers, the cDNA also gained a universal primer site through template switching. TCRdb reprocessed the 5' RACE reads with MiXCR, giving one entry per CDR3 protein. The sample lists 600,000 to 700,000 distinct CDR3 sequences; about 20% were seen once. The sample was also reused in another study, on T cells expressing NK-cell markers. That study adds: Just one sequenced donor of eight was HCMV-seronegative, while seven were seropositive.

Sequencing used PBMCs. V and J are TRBV29-1 and TRBJ2-4; D perhaps matches TRBD2 (6 bases). This receptor was taken from a young woman in good health. The CDR3 DNA reads TGCAGCTTCCGGAGGGGAAACATTCAGTACTTC. Amino acid sequence: CSFRRGNIQYF.